This T cell receptor beta chain was observed in a study of T-cell reconstitution after alpha-beta-depleted transplantation in children. CDR3 length equals 18 residues. V dropped 2 bases and J dropped 0 bases, with 14 bases sitting between them. Construction of the TCRbeta library involved unique molecular identifiers. TCRdb called the PCR reads again in MiXCR, with one record for every CDR3 protein. In the table there are under 300,000 distinct CDR3 sequences, 9.5% to 13% of which are singletons. The clonotype originates from a male patient between 2 and 10 years old who had a stem cell transplant for chronic granulomatous disease, so the T cells may come from the graft donor. The V call is TRBV12-3 or TRBV12-4, the J call TRBJ2-6, with a weak D call TRBD2 (6 bases). The sample in question was peripheral blood, obtained 180 days after TCRalphabeta/CD19-depleted stem cell transplant. CDR3 DNA: TGTGCCAGCAGTTTAATGGGCTCGGGGGTCTCTGGGGCCAACGTCCTGACTTTC. Translating gives CASSLMGSGVSGANVLTF.